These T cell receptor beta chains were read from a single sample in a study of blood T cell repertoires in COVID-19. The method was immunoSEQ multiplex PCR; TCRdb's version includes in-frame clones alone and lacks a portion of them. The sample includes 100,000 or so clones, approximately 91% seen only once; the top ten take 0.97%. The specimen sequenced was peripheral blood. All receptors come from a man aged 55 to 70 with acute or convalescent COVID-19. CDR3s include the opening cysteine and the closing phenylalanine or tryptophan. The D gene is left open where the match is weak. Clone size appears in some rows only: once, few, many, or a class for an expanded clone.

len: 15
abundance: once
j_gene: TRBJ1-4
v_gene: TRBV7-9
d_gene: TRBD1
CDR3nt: TGTGCCAGCAGCTTGAACAGGGGGCCGAATGAAAAACTGTTTTTT
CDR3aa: CASSLNRGPNEKLFF

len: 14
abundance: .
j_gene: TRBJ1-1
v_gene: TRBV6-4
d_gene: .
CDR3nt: TGTGCCAGCAGTCGGACAGCTACGAACACTGAAGCTTTCTTT
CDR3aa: CASSRTATNTEAFF

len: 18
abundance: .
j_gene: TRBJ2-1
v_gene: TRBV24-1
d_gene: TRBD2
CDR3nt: TGTGCCACCAGTGATTCGTCCTCCGGGACTAGTATCTACAATGAGCAGTTCTTC
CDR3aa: CATSDSSSGTSIYNEQFF

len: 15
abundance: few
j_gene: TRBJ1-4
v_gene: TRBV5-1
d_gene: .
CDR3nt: TGCGCCAGCAGCTTGTACGGAGGGGTTAATGAAAAACTGTTTTTT
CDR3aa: CASSLYGGVNEKLFF

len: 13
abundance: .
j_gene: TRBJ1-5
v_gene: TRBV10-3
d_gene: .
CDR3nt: TGTGCCATCAGTGAGTACGAGGATCAGCCCCAGCATTTT
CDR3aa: CAISEYEDQPQHF

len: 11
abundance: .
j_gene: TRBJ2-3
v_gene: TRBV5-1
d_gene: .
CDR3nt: TGCGCCAGCAGTATCACAGATACGCAGTATTTT
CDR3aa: CASSITDTQYF

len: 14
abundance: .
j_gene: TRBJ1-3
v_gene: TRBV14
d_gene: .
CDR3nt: TGTGCCAGCAGCCTTGGAGGATACGGAAACACCATATATTTT
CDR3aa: CASSLGGYGNTIYF

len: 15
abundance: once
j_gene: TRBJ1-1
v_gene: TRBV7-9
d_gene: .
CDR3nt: TGTGCCAGCAGCTTCCGTTCCGGTGGGAACACTGAAGCTTTCTTT
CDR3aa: CASSFRSGGNTEAFF

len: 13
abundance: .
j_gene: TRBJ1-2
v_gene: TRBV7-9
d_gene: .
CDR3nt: TGTGCCAGCAGCTTAGAAGGGGCTCGTGGCTACACCTTC
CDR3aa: CASSLEGARGYTF

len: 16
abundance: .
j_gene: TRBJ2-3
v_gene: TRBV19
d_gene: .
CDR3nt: TGTGCCAGTAGTGCCCTCCTTACAGGGACGGTAGATACGCAGTATTTT
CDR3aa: CASSALLTGTVDTQYF

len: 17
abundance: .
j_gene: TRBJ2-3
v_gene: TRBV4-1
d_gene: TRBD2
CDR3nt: TGCGCCAGCAGCCAAGATCAGACTAGCGGGAGGGGGTATACGCAGTATTTT
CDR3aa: CASSQDQTSGRGYTQYF

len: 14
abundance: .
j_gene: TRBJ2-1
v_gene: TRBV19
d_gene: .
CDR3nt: TGTGCCAGTAGTATTGTGGCTGCATACAATGAGCAGTTCTTC
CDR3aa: CASSIVAAYNEQFF

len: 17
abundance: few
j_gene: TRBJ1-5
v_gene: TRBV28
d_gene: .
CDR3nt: TGTGCCAGCAGTTCCCCTCCCATTCTCTATAGCAATCAGCCCCAGCATTTT
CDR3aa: CASSSPPILYSNQPQHF

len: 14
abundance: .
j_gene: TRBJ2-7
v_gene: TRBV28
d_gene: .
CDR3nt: TGTGCCAGCGGGGCACCAAGCAGGTCCTACGAGCAGTACTTC
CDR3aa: CASGAPSRSYEQYF

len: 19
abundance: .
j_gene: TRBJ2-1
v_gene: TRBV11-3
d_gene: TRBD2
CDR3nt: TGTGCCAGCAGCCCCGGGACTAGCGGTGCCAAGAGCTCCTACAATGAGCAGTTCTTC
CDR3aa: CASSPGTSGAKSSYNEQFF

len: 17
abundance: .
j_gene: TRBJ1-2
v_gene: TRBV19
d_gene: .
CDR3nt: TGTGCCAGTAGTGCCGGACACGGAACACCCACATGGGGTGGCTACACCTTC
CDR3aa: CASSAGHGTPTWGGYTF

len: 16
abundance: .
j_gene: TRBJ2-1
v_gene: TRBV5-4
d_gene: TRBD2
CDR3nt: TGTGCCAGCAGCTTGTTCAGGCTAGCGGGAGGTAATGAGCAGTTCTTC
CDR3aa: CASSLFRLAGGNEQFF

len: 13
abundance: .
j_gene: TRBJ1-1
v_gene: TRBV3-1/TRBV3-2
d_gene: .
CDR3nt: TGTGCCAGCAGACGCAGCGGGGTCGCTGAAGCTTTCTTT
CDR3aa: CASRRSGVAEAFF

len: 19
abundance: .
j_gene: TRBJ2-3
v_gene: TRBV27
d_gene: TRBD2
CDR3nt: TGTGCCAGCAGTTCCCTAAAACGATTGACTAGCGGGTTCACAGATACGCAGTATTTT
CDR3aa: CASSSLKRLTSGFTDTQYF

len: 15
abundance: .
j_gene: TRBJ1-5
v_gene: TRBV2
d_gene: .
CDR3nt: TGTGCCAGCAGTGGCGGGGGGTTCGACAATCAGCCCCAGCATTTT
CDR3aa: CASSGGGFDNQPQHF

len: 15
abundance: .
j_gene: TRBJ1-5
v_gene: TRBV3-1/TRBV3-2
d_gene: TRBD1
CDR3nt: TGTGCCAGCAGCCAAGGGACAGGCCGGAATCAGCCCCAGCATTTT
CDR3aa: CASSQGTGRNQPQHF

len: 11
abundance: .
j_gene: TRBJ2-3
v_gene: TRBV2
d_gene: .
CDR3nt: TGTGCCAGCAGTGACTTTGATACGCAGTATTTT
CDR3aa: CASSDFDTQYF

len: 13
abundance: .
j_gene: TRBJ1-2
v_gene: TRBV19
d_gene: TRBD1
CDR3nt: TGTGCCAGTAGTATAACAGGGGACTATGGCTACACCTTC
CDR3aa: CASSITGDYGYTF

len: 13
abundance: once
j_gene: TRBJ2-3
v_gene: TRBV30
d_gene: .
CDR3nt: TGTGCCTGGGGGGTCGGTCGCACAGATACGCAGTATTTT
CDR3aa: CAWGVGRTDTQYF

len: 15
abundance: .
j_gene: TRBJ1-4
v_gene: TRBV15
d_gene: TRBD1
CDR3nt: TGTGCCACCAGCAGGGCACCGGGACAGGGAGAAAAACTGTTTTTT
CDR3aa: CATSRAPGQGEKLFF

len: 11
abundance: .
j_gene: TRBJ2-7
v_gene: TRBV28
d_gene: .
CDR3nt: TGTGCCAGCAGTTCCGGGTTCGAGCAGTACTTC
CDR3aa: CASSSGFEQYF

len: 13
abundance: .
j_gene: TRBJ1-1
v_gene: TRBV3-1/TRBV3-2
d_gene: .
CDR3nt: TGTGCCAGCAGCCAAACATTGAACACTGAAGCTTTCTTT
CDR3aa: CASSQTLNTEAFF

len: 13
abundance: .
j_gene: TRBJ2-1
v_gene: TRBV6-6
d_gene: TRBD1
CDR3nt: TGTGCCAGCAGCGGACAGGGGTACAGTGAGCAGTTCTTC
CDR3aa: CASSGQGYSEQFF

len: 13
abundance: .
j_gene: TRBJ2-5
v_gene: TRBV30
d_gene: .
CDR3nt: TGTGCCTGGAGTGTACCAGGGGAAGAGACCCAGTACTTC
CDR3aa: CAWSVPGEETQYF

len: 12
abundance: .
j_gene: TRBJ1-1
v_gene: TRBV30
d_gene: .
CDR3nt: TGTGCCTGGGCGGGGAGGAACACTGAAGCTTTCTTT
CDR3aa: CAWAGRNTEAFF

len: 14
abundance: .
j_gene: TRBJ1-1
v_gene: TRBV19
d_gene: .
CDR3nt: TGTGCCAGTAGTATTGGGACACTGAACACTGAAGCTTTCTTT
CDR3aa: CASSIGTLNTEAFF

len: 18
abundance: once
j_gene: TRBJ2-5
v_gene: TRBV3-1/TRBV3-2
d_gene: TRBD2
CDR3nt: TGTGCCAGCAGCCAAGTAGGGACTAGCGGGAGGAGCGAAGAGACCCAGTACTTC
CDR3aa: CASSQVGTSGRSEETQYF

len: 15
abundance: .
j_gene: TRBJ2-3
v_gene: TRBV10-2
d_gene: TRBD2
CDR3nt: TGCGCCAGCAGAACGGGACTAGCGGGAGCAGATACGCAGTATTTT
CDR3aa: CASRTGLAGADTQYF

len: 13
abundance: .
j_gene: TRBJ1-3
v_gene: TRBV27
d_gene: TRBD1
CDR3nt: TGTGCCAGCAGCGCAAAACAGGGGGCCCGCATATATTTT
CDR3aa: CASSAKQGARIYF

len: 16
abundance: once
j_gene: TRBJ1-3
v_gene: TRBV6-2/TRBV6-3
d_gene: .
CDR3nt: TGTGCCAGCAGTCGCGGGGGGGCCGCCTCTGGAAACACCATATATTTT
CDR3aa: CASSRGGAASGNTIYF

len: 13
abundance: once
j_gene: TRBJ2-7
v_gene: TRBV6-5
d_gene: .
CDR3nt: TGTGCCAGCAGTCGGACTGGTTCGGACGAGCAGTACTTC
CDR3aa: CASSRTGSDEQYF

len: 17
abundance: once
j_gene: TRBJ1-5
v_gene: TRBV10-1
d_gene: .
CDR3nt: TGCGCCAAGCCGGGGGGGACACAGCAAAATAGCAATCAGCCCCAGCATTTT
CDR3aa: CAKPGGTQQNSNQPQHF

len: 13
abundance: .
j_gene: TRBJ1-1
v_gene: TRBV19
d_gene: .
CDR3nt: TGTGCCAGTAGTGGGAGGCGCGGCACTGAAGCTTTCTTT
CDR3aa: CASSGRRGTEAFF

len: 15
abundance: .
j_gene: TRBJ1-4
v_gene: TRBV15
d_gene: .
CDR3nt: TGTGCCACCAGCAGAGATAGGGGAAGGAGTGAAAAACTGTTTTTT
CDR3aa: CATSRDRGRSEKLFF

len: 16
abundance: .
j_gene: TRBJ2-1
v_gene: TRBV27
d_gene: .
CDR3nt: TGTGCCAGCAGTGCTGAAACTCTCGGACAGACCCATGAGCAGTTCTTC
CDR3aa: CASSAETLGQTHEQFF

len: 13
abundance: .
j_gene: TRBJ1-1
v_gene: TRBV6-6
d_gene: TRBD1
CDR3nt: TGTGCCGGTACAATAGACAGGGGCACTGAAGCTTTCTTT
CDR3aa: CAGTIDRGTEAFF

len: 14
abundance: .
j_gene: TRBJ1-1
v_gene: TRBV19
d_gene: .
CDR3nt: TGTGCCAGTACCCAAACTAGCATATCTAAAGAAGCTTTCTTT
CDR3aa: CASTQTSISKEAFF

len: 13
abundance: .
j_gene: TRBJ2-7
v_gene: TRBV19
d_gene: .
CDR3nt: TGTGCCAGTAGTGTCCCAGGTACCTACGAGCAGTACTTC
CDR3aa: CASSVPGTYEQYF

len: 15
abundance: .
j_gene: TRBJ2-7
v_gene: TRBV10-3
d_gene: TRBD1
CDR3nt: TGTGCCATCAGTGAGTCGACAGGGGGCCCCTACGAGCAGTACTTC
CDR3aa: CAISESTGGPYEQYF

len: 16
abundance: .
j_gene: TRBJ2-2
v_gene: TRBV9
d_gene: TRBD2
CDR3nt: TGTGCCAGCAGCCCGACCGGGACTAGCGGGAGTGGGGAGCTGTTTTTT
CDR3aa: CASSPTGTSGSGELFF

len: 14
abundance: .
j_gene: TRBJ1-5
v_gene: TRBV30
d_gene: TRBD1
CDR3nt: TGTGCCTGGAGTGTAAGGTCAGGGGGCCAGCCCCAGCATTTT
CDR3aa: CAWSVRSGGQPQHF

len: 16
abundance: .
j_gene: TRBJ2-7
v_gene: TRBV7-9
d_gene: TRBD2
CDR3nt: TGTGCCAGCAGCGGAACAACTAGCGGGAGAGTCCACGAGCAGTACTTC
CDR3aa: CASSGTTSGRVHEQYF

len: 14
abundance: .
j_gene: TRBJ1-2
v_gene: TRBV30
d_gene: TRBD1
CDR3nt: TGTGCCTGGAGTCGACCAGGGGGCCTCTATGGCTACACCTTC
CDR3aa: CAWSRPGGLYGYTF

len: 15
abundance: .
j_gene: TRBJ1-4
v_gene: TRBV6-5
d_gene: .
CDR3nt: TGTGCCAGCGGCCGGGATCTCCCGACGGGGGAAAAACTGTTTTTT
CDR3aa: CASGRDLPTGEKLFF

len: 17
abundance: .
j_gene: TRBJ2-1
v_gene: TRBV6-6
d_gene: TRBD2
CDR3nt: TGTGCCAGCAGCCGAGGACTAGCGGGAGGATCCTACAATGAGCAGTTCTTC
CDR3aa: CASSRGLAGGSYNEQFF

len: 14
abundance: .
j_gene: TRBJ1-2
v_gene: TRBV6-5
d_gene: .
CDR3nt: TGTGCCAGCAGTCTAGAGGTAACTAACTATGGCTACACCTTC
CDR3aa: CASSLEVTNYGYTF

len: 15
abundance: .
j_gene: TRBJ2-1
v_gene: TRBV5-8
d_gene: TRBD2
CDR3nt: TGTGCCAGCAGCTATCGACTAGCAGTCTACAATGAGCAGTTCTTC
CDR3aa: CASSYRLAVYNEQFF

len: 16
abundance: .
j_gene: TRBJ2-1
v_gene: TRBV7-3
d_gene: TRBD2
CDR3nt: TGTGCCAGCAGCACCTCCGGCGGGAGAGAATACAATGAGCAGTTCTTC
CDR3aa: CASSTSGGREYNEQFF

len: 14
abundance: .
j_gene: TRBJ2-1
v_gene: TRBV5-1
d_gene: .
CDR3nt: TGCGCCAGCAGCTTGGTGGGCCCCTACAATGAGCAGTTCTTC
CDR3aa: CASSLVGPYNEQFF

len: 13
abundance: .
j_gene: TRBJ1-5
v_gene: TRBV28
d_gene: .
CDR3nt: TGTGCCAGCAGTCCAGGGGGCAATCAGCCCCAGCATTTT
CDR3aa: CASSPGGNQPQHF